This T cell receptor beta chain was identified during a study of blood T cell repertoires in COVID-19. Enrolled through a virtual design, the participants were between about 18 and 100 years of age and came from under 25 US areas. Participants reported their clinical history, and cohort assignment relied on those reports. Per the original methods: It was from reference gene primer amplification that nucleated cell counts were estimated. TCRdb's table, derived via immunoSEQ multiplex PCR, lists solely in-frame clones and lacks some. The V and J calls and the clone size are those of that table, but D and trimming were determined from the DNA. The sample comprises about 180,000 clones, 88% of which are singletons, and roughly 8.9% rests with the top ten. The CDR3 covers 15 residues. J was trimmed by 7 bases and V by 5 bases; bases with no gene match: 7. The germline CDR1 and CDR2 sequences are SGHAT and FQNNGV.

The source of this sequence is a woman aged 18-29 years who had recovered from COVID-19. The chain employs TRBV11-2 and TRBJ1-4; 10 nucleotides agree with TRBD1. Input material: PBMCs or T cells enriched from blood (not recorded which). CDR3 protein: CASSAGTGVVEKLFF. CDR3 coding DNA: TGTGCCAGCAGCGCAGGGACAGGGGTGGTTGAAAAACTGTTTTTT.